The rows below give T cell receptor beta chains drawn from one sample of a study of cytomegalovirus exposure and HLA in healthy donors. Clones were sequenced by immunoSEQ multiplex PCR, and TCRdb holds only the in-frame ones, with some missing. Here the sample spans some 110,000 clones, 80% to 90% being singletons. Sequenced sample: PBMCs. The origin of the receptors is a man in his fifties or sixties in good health and CMV-seronegative. Each CDR3 is given with its conserved first and last residue. A D gene is named only where the DNA matches it firmly. Part of the rows lack a size; the others show once, few, many or a class for expanded clones.

abundance: -
j_gene: TRBJ2-5
v_gene: TRBV5-4
d_gene: TRBD1
CDR3nt: TGTGCCAGCAGCTTGCTCACTAGTAGGGGGCCAGGGACCCAGTACTTC
CDR3aa: CASSLLTSRGPGTQYF

abundance: -
j_gene: TRBJ1-2
v_gene: TRBV19
d_gene: -
CDR3nt: TGTGCCAGTAGTACCCCCGGAGACAGGACTAACTATGGCTACACCTTC
CDR3aa: CASSTPGDRTNYGYTF

abundance: -
j_gene: TRBJ1-2
v_gene: TRBV5-6
d_gene: TRBD1
CDR3nt: TGTGCCAGCAGCTCGGGACAGCTCTATGGCTACACCTTC
CDR3aa: CASSSGQLYGYTF

abundance: medium-sized
j_gene: TRBJ1-1
v_gene: TRBV25-1
d_gene: TRBD1
CDR3nt: TGTGCCAGCAGTGACCCAGGGGGCCTTGACACTGAAGCTTTCTTT
CDR3aa: CASSDPGGLDTEAFF

abundance: -
j_gene: TRBJ1-2
v_gene: TRBV5-1
d_gene: -
CDR3nt: TGCGCCAGCAGCCCCTCTGAGGGTGGCTACACCTTC
CDR3aa: CASSPSEGGYTF

abundance: -
j_gene: TRBJ2-3
v_gene: TRBV11-3
d_gene: TRBD2
CDR3nt: TGTGCCAGCAGCTTATCGTTTGCGGGGGGGCGAGATACGCAGTATTTT
CDR3aa: CASSLSFAGGRDTQYF

abundance: -
j_gene: TRBJ2-2
v_gene: TRBV12-5
d_gene: TRBD1
CDR3nt: TGTGCTAGTGGTCGTTGGACAGGGTACACCGGGGAGCTGTTTTTT
CDR3aa: CASGRWTGYTGELFF

abundance: -
j_gene: TRBJ1-1
v_gene: TRBV7-8
d_gene: -
CDR3nt: TGTGCCAGCAGCTTAGGGCGGCGAAACACTGAAGCTTTCTTT
CDR3aa: CASSLGRRNTEAFF

abundance: -
j_gene: TRBJ2-7
v_gene: TRBV6-1
d_gene: -
CDR3nt: TGTGCCAGCAGTGGGACCGACAGGTTCGTCCACGAGCAGTACTTC
CDR3aa: CASSGTDRFVHEQYF

abundance: -
j_gene: TRBJ1-1
v_gene: TRBV6-4
d_gene: -
CDR3nt: TGTGCCAGCAGTGACCCTCCGACAGGAGTCGCTTTCTTT
CDR3aa: CASSDPPTGVAFF

abundance: -
j_gene: TRBJ1-2
v_gene: TRBV13
d_gene: -
CDR3nt: TGTGCCAGCAGCTTAGTGGGAGGGACTGATGGCTACACCTTC
CDR3aa: CASSLVGGTDGYTF

abundance: few
j_gene: TRBJ2-2
v_gene: TRBV27
d_gene: -
CDR3nt: TGTGCCAGCAGAAGGGGGAACACCGGGGAGCTGTTTTTT
CDR3aa: CASRRGNTGELFF

abundance: -
j_gene: TRBJ1-1
v_gene: TRBV7-2
d_gene: -
CDR3nt: TGTGCCAGCAGCTCGACTTGGGTTGGAACTGAAGCTTTCTTT
CDR3aa: CASSSTWVGTEAFF

abundance: -
j_gene: TRBJ1-1
v_gene: TRBV7-6
d_gene: -
CDR3nt: TGTGCCAGCAGCCCAGTACTGAACACTGAAGCTTTCTTT
CDR3aa: CASSPVLNTEAFF

abundance: -
j_gene: TRBJ2-7
v_gene: TRBV4-3
d_gene: TRBD1
CDR3nt: TGCGCCAGCAGCCACACAGGGGAATCTGGCTACGAGCAGTACTTC
CDR3aa: CASSHTGESGYEQYF

abundance: -
j_gene: TRBJ1-5
v_gene: TRBV6-6
d_gene: TRBD1
CDR3nt: TGTGCCAGCAGTGACACAGGGGGCGACCGACAGCCCCAGCACTTT
CDR3aa: CASSDTGGDRQPQHF